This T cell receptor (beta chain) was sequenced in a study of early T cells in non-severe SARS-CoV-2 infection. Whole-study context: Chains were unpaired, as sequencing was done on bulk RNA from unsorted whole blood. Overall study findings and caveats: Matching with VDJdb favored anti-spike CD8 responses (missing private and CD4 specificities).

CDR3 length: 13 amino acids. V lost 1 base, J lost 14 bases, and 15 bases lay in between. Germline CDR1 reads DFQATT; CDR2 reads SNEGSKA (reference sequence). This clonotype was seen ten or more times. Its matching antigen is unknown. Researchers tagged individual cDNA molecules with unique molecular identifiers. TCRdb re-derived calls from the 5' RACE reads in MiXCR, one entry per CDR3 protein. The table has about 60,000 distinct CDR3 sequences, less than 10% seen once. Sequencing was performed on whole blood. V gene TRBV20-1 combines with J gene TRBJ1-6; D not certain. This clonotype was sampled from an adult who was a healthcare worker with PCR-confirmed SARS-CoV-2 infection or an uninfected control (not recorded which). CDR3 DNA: TGCAGTGCTAGAGGGACGGGAGGATGGGCCCTCCACTTT. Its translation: CSARGTGGWALHF.